This TCR beta chain was captured in a study of T cells in Graves' hyperthyroidism and ophthalmopathy (dated by TCRdb to about 2019). With respect to the entire study: Peripheral blood samples were taken at initial diagnosis, before any treatment was given. The study also compared thyroid tissue and blood T-cell repertoires from over 5 Graves' hyperthyroidism patients. To identify TCR V-J signatures that set the groups apart, the researchers used a discovery cohort of 100 patients, made up of 40 to 45 with Graves' ophthalmopathy and about 59 with stable Graves' hyperthyroidism. Once sampling was done, hyperthyroidism patients were given methimazole at a starting dose of 30 mg daily, whereas ophthalmopathy patients were given high-dose intravenous methylprednisolone. The 100 or so discovery patients were randomly split 7:3 into training and test sets. According to the paper, TCR Vbeta CDR3 sequencing was carried out on around 140 peripheral blood samples, which came from about 45 ophthalmopathy, about 75 hyperthyroidism and roughly 17 progressor patients. Prospective prediction of ophthalmopathy was tested in an independent validation cohort consisting of roughly 20 hyperthyroidism patients and around 16 patients who later progressed to ophthalmopathy. Here is what the overall study found, with its caveats: Ophthalmopathy was separated from stable hyperthyroidism by a 13 V-J signature model, with approximately 90% sensitivity and about 81% specificity obtained in cross-validation and 80%/75% obtained in testing. Sample size was not statistically predetermined, and investigators were not blinded to group allocation. Most expanded thyroid clonotypes (frequency above 0.001) were also found in blood, which suggests that blood repertoires may mirror thyroid immune responses. In validation, the model predicted progression to ophthalmopathy with approximately 71% sensitivity and less than 80% specificity, a median of 6.5 months before onset.

Graves' hyperthyroidism was defined as stable when no progression to ophthalmopathy occurred over 18 months of follow-up. Hyperthyroidism patients were newly diagnosed, had a disease duration of under 2 months, and were aged 18 to 65 years. Exclusion was applied to patients with uncontrolled infections, other autoimmune diseases, pregnancy or lactation. Diagnoses were based on clinical symptoms, serum thyroxine and TRAb, thyroid ultrasound and orbital computed tomography. Ficoll-Paque density gradient centrifugation was used to isolate PBMCs from about 10 ml of fresh peripheral blood. Total RNA was extracted using Trizol reagent, and RNA quality was assessed on an Agilent 2100 Bioanalyzer. This clonotype was found many times. Its specific antigen is unknown. There are no base qualities to consult, and no much larger clone falls within one base. The germline V gene (reference sequence) specifies GTSNPN as CDR1 and SVGIG as CDR2. The CDR3, from cysteine to phenylalanine, totals 14 residues. The only DNA kept is the CDR3, 42 bases in frame from the first base. Relative to germline, V is 3 bases shorter and J is 0 bases shorter, with 10 bases between their ends.

The TCR beta CDR3 regions were amplified from the RNA transcripts. The first round of RT-PCR for the TCR CDR3 was performed with the HTBI primer set and the Qiagen OneStep RT-PCR kit. A second multiplex PCR round built the libraries, followed by size selection and purification. Paired-end sequencing of the libraries was performed with 100 bp reads on an Illumina HiSeq2000. The authors' analysis ran thus. SOAPnuke was used to process the raw data, removing reads that contained adapters or uncalled bases, had a mean Phred below 15, or lacked an exact match to the constant primer or identifier. High-quality paired reads were merged using COPE v1.2.5, and each unique nucleotide sequence was defined as a clonotype. MiTCR v1.1 was used to align the clonotypes against IMGT TRBV, TRBD and TRBJ reference segments. The analysis included only V-J combinations with a frequency above 0.0001, which together covered 98% to 99.2% of the repertoires. The TCS score was defined as the ratio of F50 (clonal expansion) to E x V (chaos), calculated using BLOSUM62-based TCRdist between CDR3 peptides within each V-J. Welch's t-statistics and random forest reduced just over 500 V-J features to 10 to 15, which were used in a naive Bayes classifier (R e1071). TCRdb reworked the public reads: Q25 trimming with fastp, MiXCR clone assembly, productive beta chains retained. Each entry merges the rows of one CDR3 protein and shows their most common DNA and genes. The V and J calls here are based on TCRdb, not the publication. Recorded for this sample are about 620,000 distinct CDR3 sequences; around 15% of them occurred a single time. Of the sample, around 3.9% is held by the ten largest clones.

The chain couples TRBV30 to TRBJ2-3; the D gene may be TRBD1 or TRBD2, since each aligns over 5 bases. This TCR derives from a woman in her 30s with Graves' hyperthyroidism. The sequenced sample consisted of blood. The bases read TGTGCCTGGAGGGGACCTACTAGCACAGATACGCAGTATTTT. Protein translation: CAWRGPTSTDTQYF.